The 21 T cell receptor beta chains given below trace back to one sample, sequenced in a study of cytomegalovirus exposure and HLA in healthy donors. The study ran its PCR with 60 Vbeta and 13 Jbeta primers. Assay used: immunoSEQ multiplex PCR; TCRdb lists only in-frame clones, some missing. The sample yields under 150,000 clones, about 79% seen once. Sequencing was done on a sample of PBMCs. Source of these receptors: a man aged 35 to 55 in good health and CMV-seropositive.

The chain joins TRBV7-6 to TRBJ1-1; 7 bases match TRBD1. There are 15 residues in the CDR3. Germline CDR1 is SGHVS and CDR2 is FNYEAQ. V gave up 5 bases and J gave up 0 bases; unmatched junction bases: 6. This CDR3 is CASSARGTVNTEAFF. CDR3 bases: TGTGCCAGCAGCGCGAGGGGGACAGTGAACACTGAAGCTTTCTTT.

The chain has TRBV7-4 and TRBJ1-2; no firm D call. This CDR3 has 17 amino acids. Germline CDR1 is SGHVT and CDR2 is SQSDAQ. The V gene lost 4 bases and the J gene lost 4 bases, with 22 bases spanning the gap. The CDR3: CASSWPRNRLKIYGYTF. In nucleotides, the CDR3 is TGTGCCAGCAGCTGGCCCCGAAACAGATTAAAGATCTATGGCTACACCTTC.

The J gene is TRBJ2-1, the V gene TRBV7-9; 13 nucleotides align to TRBD2. This CDR3 spans 16 amino acids. Per the germline V gene, CDR1 is SEHNR and CDR2 is FQNEAQ (reference sequence). The V gene end was trimmed by 5 bases and the J gene end by 6 bases; junction bases not matched to a gene: 7. The CDR3 reads CASSGGTSGAINEQFF. The CDR3 nucleotides are TGTGCCAGCAGCGGGGGGACTAGCGGGGCGATCAATGAGCAGTTCTTC.

This clone was counted once. The rearrangement links TRBV2 to TRBJ2-1; 13 bases match TRBD2. The V gene's germline CDR1 is SNHLY and CDR2 FYNNEI. CDR3 length equals 18 residues. Losses at the gene ends were 10 bases for V and 2 bases for J; bases not matched to a gene: 14. The CDR3 region is CATDHGLAGEAPYNEQFF. In DNA, the CDR3 is TGTGCCACTGATCACGGACTAGCGGGAGAGGCGCCCTACAATGAGCAGTTCTTC.

The chain employs TRBV12-5 and TRBJ2-1; 10 bases are shared with TRBD2. V lost 2 bases and J lost 9; bases outside the gene matches: 10. This CDR3 has 16 residues. CDR1 and CDR2 from the germline V gene are LGHNT and FRNRAP. CDR3 protein: CASGLRGGLAGVEQFF. As DNA, the CDR3 is TGTGCTAGTGGTTTGCGGGGGGGTCTAGCGGGAGTTGAGCAGTTCTTC.

This chain links TRBV10-3 with TRBJ2-1, with 14 bases lining up with TRBD2. The germline CDR1 and CDR2 sequences are ENHRY and SYGVKD. V shed 1 base and J 2 bases; nucleotides not matched to a gene: 4. The CDR3 length is 18 residues. In DNA, the CDR3 is TGTGCCATCAGTGAGTTCGGACTAGCGGGGGGAACCTACAATGAGCAGTTCTTC. Translating gives CAISEFGLAGGTYNEQFF.

The chain joins TRBV4-1 to TRBJ1-1; weak D call: TRBD1 (6 bases). Germline V gene lookup returns CDR1 MGHRA and CDR2 YSYEKL. Deletions cut 0 bases from V and 4 bases from J, with 12 bases between. This CDR3 has 15 amino acids. The CDR3 DNA reads as TGCGCCAGCAGCCAAGATACAGGGCGGTCCACTGAAGCTTTCTTT. Translated, it gives CASSQDTGRSTEAFF.

The chain is built from TRBV27 and TRBJ1-1, with TRBD1 matching over 11 bases. The CDR3 totals 13 residues. The V gene end was trimmed by 6 bases and the J gene end by 10 bases; junction bases not matched to a gene: 7. Per germline, CDR1 MNHEY and CDR2 SMNVEV (reference sequence). The CDR3 sequence: CASSRGQGASAFF. The CDR3 nucleotides read TGTGCCAGCAGCCGTGGACAGGGGGCTTCAGCTTTCTTT.

The gene calls are TRBV19 and TRBJ1-2; D is uncertain. The germline gives CDR1 LNHDA, CDR2 SQIVND (reference sequence). V lost 3 bases to trimming and J lost 8 bases, with 16 bases between them. The CDR3 totals 14 residues. CDR3 sequence: CASSILEGSRGYTF. CDR3 coding DNA: TGTGCCAGTAGTATCCTTGAGGGCAGTAGGGGCTACACCTTC. The full variable domain, its missing parts supplied by reference TRBV19 and TRBJ1-2, is DGGITQSPKYLFRKEGQNVTLSCEQNLNHDAMYWYRQDPGQGLRLIYYSQIVNDFQKGDIAEGYSVSREKKESFPLTVTSAQKNPTAFYLCASSILEGSRGYTFGSGTRLTVV.

The rearrangement joins TRBV5-1 to TRBJ1-1; D remains ambiguous. This CDR3 has 13 residues. Trimming left V 6 bases short and J 2 bases short, with 11 bases between. Germline assignment: CDR1 SGHRS and CDR2 YFSETQ. CDR3 loop: CASKKETNTEAFF. The CDR3 nucleotides read TGCGCCAGCAAAAAAGAAACAAACACTGAAGCTTTCTTT.

The V call is TRBV4-1, the J call TRBJ2-1; 11 bases line up with TRBD2. Germline V gene sequence: CDR1 MGHRA, CDR2 YSYEKL. The junction had 14 bases not matched to a gene; V was cut back by 8 bases and J by 5 bases. The CDR3 length is 17 residues. Here the CDR3 reads CASAVLAGGIVNNEQFF. CDR3 DNA sequence: TGCGCCAGCGCAGTCCTAGCGGGAGGAATCGTTAACAATGAGCAGTTCTTC.

This chain joins TRBV27 and TRBJ1-5; weak D call: TRBD1 (6 bases). The V gene's germline CDR1 is MNHEY and CDR2 SMNVEV (reference sequence). This CDR3 region has 15 residues. Between the trimmed V and J ends, which lost 3 bases and 3 bases, there was a span of 12 bases. The CDR3: CASSFIQGTNQPQHF. The CDR3 DNA reads TGTGCCAGCAGTTTTATCCAGGGGACCAATCAGCCCCAGCATTTT.

The chain carries TRBV7-3 and TRBJ2-5, with D possibly TRBD1 on 5 matching bases. Between the trimmed V and J ends, which lost 3 bases and 5 bases, there was a span of 10 bases. The V gene's germline CDR1 is SGHTA and CDR2 FQGTGA. The CDR3 spans 13 residues. This chain's CDR3 is CASSFQGRETQYF. CDR3 bases: TGTGCCAGCAGCTTCCAGGGTCGGGAGACCCAGTACTTC.

The J gene is TRBJ1-6, the V gene TRBV5-4, with 10 bases matching TRBD1. The CDR3 loop spans 17 amino acids. Germline loops: CDR1 SGHNT, CDR2 YYREEE (reference sequence). Trimming at V came to 0 bases and at J to 7 bases, leaving 7 bases not matched to a gene. The CDR3 reads CASSLGDRGLGNSPLHF. The CDR3 nucleotides are TGTGCCAGCAGCTTGGGGGACAGGGGTTTGGGCAATTCACCCCTCCACTTT.

The chain links TRBV5-1 to TRBJ2-1, with 10 bases identical to TRBD1. The CDR3 is made up of 16 amino acids. V shed 0 bases, J shed 0 bases, and the junction held 0 bases outside the gene matches. CDR1 and CDR2 (germline): SGHRS, YFSETQ. CDR3 coding DNA: TGCGCCAGCAGCTTGGGACAGGGGGCCTCCTACAATGAGCAGTTCTTC. Its protein is CASSLGQGASYNEQFF. Full variable domain (missing parts from reference TRBV5-1 and TRBJ2-1): KAGVTQTPRYLIKTRGQQVTLSCSPISGHRSVSWYQQTPGQGLQFLFEYFSETQRNKGNFPGRFSGRQFSNSRSEMNVSTLELGDSALYLCASSLGQGASYNEQFFGPGTRLTVL.

The chain has TRBV9 and TRBJ2-7; tentative D call: TRBD1 (5 bases). Germline V lookup: CDR1 SGDLS, CDR2 YYNGEE. The CDR3 extends over 13 amino acids. With 4 bases removed from V and 3 bases from J, the gap between germline ends came to 11 bases. The CDR3 sequence is CASSSTQGYEQYF. CDR3 nucleotide sequence: TGTGCCAGCAGCTCTACTCAGGGCTACGAGCAGTACTTC.

This chain connects TRBV7-2 to TRBJ1-1, with D uncertain. This CDR3 has 13 amino acids. The germline gives CDR1 SGHTA, CDR2 FQGNSA. The V end lost 5 bases, the J end lost 8 bases, and 15 bases lay between the germline ends. The CDR3 DNA is TGTGCCAGCAGCCGGGAATGGGGTTTGGAAGCTTTCTTT. It translates to CASSREWGLEAFF.

The rearrangement uses TRBV2 and TRBJ2-1; 9 bases align to TRBD2. CDR1 and CDR2 from the germline V gene are SNHLY and FYNNEI. This CDR3 region has 15 residues. V shed 8 bases, J shed 7 bases, and the junction held 12 bases outside the gene matches. CDR3 coding DNA: TGTGCCAGCGTATTTTGGCGGGAGGGCCTAAATGAGCAGTTCTTC. Amino acid sequence: CASVFWREGLNEQFF.

This clone was detected once. The sample holds other DNA sequences that translate to the same CDR3. This sequence joins TRBV5-1 and TRBJ2-5, with 7 bases that match TRBD1. With V trimmed by 3 bases and J by 2 bases, 7 bases remained unmatched. Germline values: CDR1 SGHRS, CDR2 YFSETQ. This CDR3 comprises 15 residues. Here the CDR3 DNA reads TGCGCCAGCAGCTCAGACAGGGTCGGACAAGAGACCCAGTACTTC. Protein sequence: CASSSDRVGQETQYF.

Details on this clone: Other DNA sequences in this sample translate to the same CDR3. V gene TRBV2 combines with J gene TRBJ2-3; a weak D match, TRBD1 (5 bases). The CDR3 contains 13 residues. Trimming left V 6 bases short and J 4 bases short, with 11 bases between. Germline V gene lookup returns CDR1 SNHLY and CDR2 FYNNEI. The CDR3 is CASRGAAPDTQYF. CDR3 bases: TGTGCCAGCAGAGGGGCGGCCCCAGATACGCAGTATTTT.

This clone was seen just once. The chain has TRBV7-9 and TRBJ2-7; the match to TRBD1 covers 8 bases. The CDR3 extends over 14 amino acids. V was clipped by 5 bases and J by 3 bases; unmatched bases: 6. The V gene's germline CDR1 is SEHNR and CDR2 FQNEAQ (reference sequence). The CDR3: CASSISGQGYEQYF. The CDR3 DNA reads as TGTGCCAGCAGCATAAGTGGACAGGGCTACGAGCAGTACTTC.